A selection of T cell receptor beta chains follows, all from one sample in a study of beta chain features in type 1 diabetes. Sequenced by immunoSEQ multiplex PCR; TCRdb stores in-frame clones only, minus some. The repertoire has 200,000 to 250,000 clones, 25% to 30% of them found once; the top ten carry about 3.9%. The sequenced sample was central memory CD4+ T cells from blood. These TCRs come from a man aged 25-40 years in good health. CDR3s include the opening cysteine and the closing phenylalanine or tryptophan. Fields, in order: CDR3 protein, CDR3 DNA, J gene, D gene, V gene, clone size. The D gene is left open where the match is weak. The listing skips clone size in some rows; elsewhere it reads once, few, many or a size class.

CSVAQGLYEQYF | TGCAGCGTGGCACAGGGATTGTACGAGCAGTACTTC | TRBJ2-7 | - | TRBV29-1 | few
CASSPGDWAQETQYF | TGTGCCAGCAGCCCCGGGGACTGGGCGCAAGAGACCCAGTACTTC | TRBJ2-5 | - | TRBV9 | -
CASSPDHGQGFDEQFF | TGTGCCAGCAGCCCTGATCATGGACAGGGATTCGATGAGCAGTTCTTC | TRBJ2-1 | TRBD1 | TRBV7-2 | many
CASSTGDTQYF | TGTGCCAGCAGCACAGGAGATACGCAGTATTTT | TRBJ2-3 | - | TRBV7-7 | -
CAIQTGSNYGYTF | TGTGCCATCCAGACAGGGAGCAACTATGGCTACACCTTC | TRBJ1-2 | TRBD1 | TRBV10-3 | -
CAWTGKSGNSPLHF | TGTGCCTGGACAGGGAAATCGGGTAATTCACCCCTCCACTTT | TRBJ1-6 | - | TRBV30 | -
CAWSTTSGAYNEQFF | TGTGCCTGGAGCACTACTAGCGGGGCCTACAATGAGCAGTTCTTC | TRBJ2-1 | TRBD2 | TRBV30 | -
CASTFGPSGEAFF | TGTGCCAGCACCTTCGGGCCCTCGGGGGAAGCTTTCTTT | TRBJ1-1 | - | TRBV7-2 | -
CASSSPSGISEQFF | TGTGCCAGCAGCTCACCGAGCGGGATAAGCGAGCAGTTCTTC | TRBJ2-1 | TRBD2 | TRBV28 | many
CASSRTATGELFF | TGTGCCAGCAGTCGCACAGCCACCGGGGAGCTGTTTTTT | TRBJ2-2 | - | TRBV6-5 | -
CASSRDEQYF | TGCGCCAGCAGTCGGGACGAGCAGTACTTC | TRBJ2-7 | - | TRBV4-1 | -
CASSPQGLAGHTQYF | TGTGCCAGCAGCCCCCAAGGGCTAGCGGGGCATACGCAGTATTTT | TRBJ2-3 | TRBD2 | TRBV7-2 | -
CASSTQGAYEQYF | TGTGCCAGCAGTACTCAGGGGGCTTACGAGCAGTACTTC | TRBJ2-7 | TRBD1 | TRBV6-6 | -
CASSTPTGRRTGELFF | TGTGCCAGTAGTACCCCGACAGGGCGACGAACCGGGGAGCTGTTTTTT | TRBJ2-2 | TRBD1 | TRBV19 | few
CASSLTGNSNQPQHF | TGTGCCAGCAGCTTGACAGGGAACTCCAATCAGCCCCAGCATTTT | TRBJ1-5 | TRBD1 | TRBV7-2 | -
CAWKGGGAGETQYF | TGTGCCTGGAAAGGCGGGGGGGCCGGAGAGACCCAGTACTTC | TRBJ2-5 | TRBD2 | TRBV30 | -
CASSVGGAQYTQYF | TGTGCCAGCAGCGTAGGGGGTGCACAATATACGCAGTATTTT | TRBJ2-3 | - | TRBV9 | few
CATSRTTSNKGGTGELFF | TGTGCCACCAGCAGAACAACTAGCAACAAAGGTGGCACCGGGGAGCTGTTTTTT | TRBJ2-2 | - | TRBV15 | -
CASSQAFGPFYEQYF | TGCGCCAGCAGCCAAGCGTTCGGGCCCTTCTACGAGCAGTACTTC | TRBJ2-7 | - | TRBV4-3 | -
CASSAGLAGYTGELFF | TGTGCCAGCAGCGCCGGACTAGCGGGCTACACCGGGGAGCTGTTTTTT | TRBJ2-2 | TRBD2 | TRBV7-8 | once
CASSYLGRELFF | TGTGCCAGCAGCTACCTAGGGAGGGAGCTGTTTTTT | TRBJ2-2 | - | TRBV7-9 | few
CASSDDRGLGSPLHF | TGTGCCAGCAGTGACGACAGGGGGTTAGGATCACCCCTCCACTTT | TRBJ1-6 | TRBD1 | TRBV25-1 | -
CSASGVSGRTFTTDTQYF | TGCAGCGCCTCAGGGGTTAGCGGGAGGACCTTTACCACAGATACGCAGTATTTT | TRBJ2-3 | TRBD2 | TRBV29-1 | -
CASSSTQGSYNEQFF | TGTGCCAGCAGCTCAACCCAGGGATCCTACAATGAGCAGTTCTTC | TRBJ2-1 | - | TRBV9 | few
CASSYEPGPNSGANVLTF | TGTGCCAGCAGCTACGAACCGGGACCGAACTCTGGGGCCAACGTCCTGACTTTC | TRBJ2-6 | - | TRBV9 | -
CASSHRDQLGTGELFF | TGTGCCAGCTCACACCGGGACCAACTAGGCACCGGGGAGCTGTTTTTT | TRBJ2-2 | - | TRBV18 | -
CASSLAEGSKAFF | TGTGCCAGCAGCTTGGCGGAGGGCAGTAAAGCTTTCTTT | TRBJ1-1 | - | TRBV5-6 | -
CSVDEASRYNEQFF | TGCAGCGTTGACGAAGCGTCACGTTACAATGAGCAGTTCTTC | TRBJ2-1 | - | TRBV29-1 | many
CASSPGQGLNQPQHF | TGTGCCAGCTCACCGGGACAGGGTCTCAATCAGCCCCAGCATTTT | TRBJ1-5 | TRBD1 | TRBV18 | -
CAWGAQDTQYF | TGTGCCTGGGGGGCACAGGATACGCAGTATTTT | TRBJ2-3 | - | TRBV30 | -
CASLLGWMAFF | TGTGCCAGCCTCTTGGGTTGGATGGCTTTCTTT | TRBJ1-1 | - | TRBV28 | few
CASSEQAGGGNEQFF | TGTGCCAGCAGTGAACAAGCGGGAGGGGGCAATGAGCAGTTCTTC | TRBJ2-1 | TRBD2 | TRBV2 | few
CASSFSNSGANVLTF | TGTGCCAGCAGTTTTAGTAACTCTGGGGCCAACGTCCTGACTTTC | TRBJ2-6 | - | TRBV28 | -
CASTRDQGTDTQYF | TGTGCCAGCACCCGAGACCAGGGCACAGATACGCAGTATTTT | TRBJ2-3 | - | TRBV7-8 | few
CSGVTGTYTEAFF | TGCAGCGGTGTGACAGGGACCTACACTGAAGCTTTCTTT | TRBJ1-1 | TRBD1 | TRBV29-1 | -
CASGAGAGGLYEQFF | TGTGCTAGTGGTGCGGGAGCGGGAGGGCTCTATGAGCAGTTCTTC | TRBJ2-1 | TRBD2 | TRBV12-5 | -
CSAYISPEAFF | TGCAGTGCCTACATCTCCCCTGAAGCTTTCTTT | TRBJ1-1 | - | TRBV20-1 | -
CAWGVQGAPGNTIYF | TGTGCCTGGGGAGTACAGGGGGCACCCGGAAACACCATATATTTT | TRBJ1-3 | TRBD1 | TRBV30 | -
CASSLSGRGFHEQYF | TGTGCCAGCAGTCTTAGCGGGAGGGGGTTCCACGAGCAGTACTTC | TRBJ2-7 | TRBD2 | TRBV6-5 | few
CASSDRQGQQGYNEQFF | TGTGCCAGCAGCGACCGACAGGGACAACAGGGGTACAATGAACAGTTCTTC | TRBJ2-1 | TRBD1 | TRBV7-4 | -
CASSYGQASGNTIYF | TGTGCCAGCAGCTACGGACAGGCCTCTGGAAACACCATATATTTT | TRBJ1-3 | TRBD1 | TRBV6-5 | -
CASGLSSGGETQYF | TGTGCTAGTGGTTTGAGTAGCGGGGGTGAGACCCAGTACTTC | TRBJ2-5 | TRBD2 | TRBV12-5 | few
CASRFSGYTF | TGTGCAAGTCGCTTTTCTGGCTACACCTTC | TRBJ1-2 | - | TRBV12-2 | many
CASRGTVGYEQYF | TGTGCCAGCAGAGGGACAGTGGGCTACGAGCAGTACTTC | TRBJ2-7 | TRBD1 | TRBV6-5 | -
CSVEPSGNTIYF | TGCAGCGTTGAACCGTCTGGAAACACCATATATTTT | TRBJ1-3 | - | TRBV29-1 | few
CASSLQGANGYTF | TGTGCCAGCAGCTTACAGGGGGCGAATGGCTACACCTTC | TRBJ1-2 | TRBD1 | TRBV5-4 | once
CASSQDQLSEAFF | TGTGCCAGCAGCCAAGATCAGCTCAGTGAAGCTTTCTTT | TRBJ1-1 | - | TRBV5-4 | -
CASSVDPGATYGYTF | TGTGCCAGCAGCGTAGACCCGGGGGCAACTTATGGCTACACCTTC | TRBJ1-2 | - | TRBV9 | -
CASSQASGGVDPQYF | TGTGCCAGCAGCCAAGCTAGCGGGGGGGTTGACCCCCAGTACTTC | TRBJ2-5 | TRBD2 | TRBV14 | -
CASSSAFGSGNTGELFF | TGTGCCAGCAGCTCGGCCTTCGGGAGCGGGAACACCGGGGAGCTGTTTTTT | TRBJ2-2 | - | TRBV7-8 | few
CASSSTSGDYEQYF | TGTGCCAGCAGTTCCACTAGCGGGGACTACGAGCAGTACTTC | TRBJ2-7 | TRBD2 | TRBV28 | -
CASSDSGLTQYF | TGTGCCAGCAGTGACTCCGGCCTTACGCAGTATTTT | TRBJ2-3 | - | TRBV6-4 | few
CSVPGDGTSAYEQYF | TGCAGCGTGCCTGGGGACGGGACGAGCGCCTACGAGCAGTACTTC | TRBJ2-7 | - | TRBV29-1 | -
CASSSGTSGWEQFF | TGTGCCAGCAGCTCCGGGACTAGCGGGTGGGAGCAGTTCTTC | TRBJ2-1 | TRBD2 | TRBV7-2 | -